This TCR beta chain originates from a study of T cell responses to AZD1222 COVID-19 vaccine. In the study overall: Second doses at about 4 or about 12 weeks were pooled. Broader study findings: Only after the peak T cell response were repertoires sampled.

The germline V and J ends were trimmed by 0 bases and 1 base, with 3 bases remaining between them. This CDR3 is built from 13 residues. Germline loops: CDR1 GTSNPN, CDR2 SVGIG (reference sequence). This table comes from immunoSEQ multiplex PCR, and its TCRdb copy is limited to in-frame clones, with some not included. Of about 120,000 clones in the sample, about 86% were seen once. A word on this clone: Its antigen remains unknown.

This clonotype was sampled from an adult in good health. The sequencing used peripheral blood, collected on day 0 of AZD1222 vaccination. This chain links TRBV30 with TRBJ2-2; no reliable D call. The CDR3 loop reads CAWSVRNTGELFF. The CDR3 DNA sequence: TGTGCCTGGAGTGTACGGAACACCGGGGAGCTGTTTTTT.